The TCR beta chain described here comes from a study of T cell responses to AZD1222 COVID-19 vaccine. Concerning this clone itself: Its antigen is not known.

Profiling relied on immunoSEQ multiplex PCR, and the TCRdb table lists in-frame clones only, not all of them. Of roughly 80,000 clones listed, roughly 88% are singletons. Study findings and constraints: All repertoire sampling was performed exclusively after the peak T cell response.

Trimming pared 4 bases from V and 7 bases from J, leaving 13 bases between. The CDR3 runs to 13 residues. Germline CDR1 and CDR2: LNHNV and YYDKDF (reference sequence). The chain carries TRBV15 and TRBJ2-5; D perhaps matches TRBD2 (5 bases). Sequences were derived from peripheral blood, sampled on day 0 of MenACWY control vaccination. The receptor was derived from an adult in good health. In nucleotides, the CDR3 is TGTGCCACCAGCATACTAGTAACGGGGACCCAGTACTTC. This encodes CATSILVTGTQYF.